The rows below give T cell receptor beta chains drawn from one sample of a study of shared clonotypes between healthy human individuals. TCRdb keeps only in-frame clones here, not all; method: immunoSEQ multiplex PCR. The sample records about 2,500,000 clones, just over 90% being singletons. Sequencing input: naive CD4+ T cells sorted from blood. The receptor source for this set is a man younger than 30 in good health. Each CDR3 is given with its conserved first and last residue. Fields, in order: clone size, D gene, J gene, V gene, CDR3 DNA, CDR3 protein. The D gene is left open where the match is weak. Clone size is shown for a subset of rows, as once, few, many or a class of expanded clone.

once	TRBD2	TRBJ2-1	TRBV30	TGTGCCTGGAGTGGGACTAGAAAACGCAATGAGCAGTTCTTC	CAWSGTRKRNEQFF
-	-	TRBJ1-3	TRBV10-3	TGTGCCATCAGGGCCCTGACAGGACGCTCTGGAAACACCATATATTTT	CAIRALTGRSGNTIYF
once	TRBD1	TRBJ2-7	TRBV9	TGTGCCAGCAGCGTAGATAATTGGGGGACAGGGTACTACGAGCAGTACTTC	CASSVDNWGTGYYEQYF
-	-	TRBJ2-1	TRBV5-4	TGTGCCAGCAGCTCAAAATTGGGTGGAGAATACAATGAGCAGTTCTTC	CASSSKLGGEYNEQFF
-	-	TRBJ2-3	TRBV10-1	TGCGCCAGCAGTGAGTCCACAGTCGGCACAGATACGCAGTATTTT	CASSESTVGTDTQYF
once	-	TRBJ2-5	TRBV13	TGTGCCAGCAGCCACAGGGTGCGGGAGACCCAGTACTTC	CASSHRVRETQYF
-	-	TRBJ2-6	TRBV7-9	TGTGCCAGCAGCTTAGATGACAGGATCTCTGGGGCCAACGTCCTGACTTTC	CASSLDDRISGANVLTF
-	-	TRBJ2-2	TRBV7-7	TGTGCTAGCAGCTTAGCGGAAGTGAACACCGGGGAGCTGTTTTTT	CASSLAEVNTGELFF
-	TRBD2	TRBJ2-5	TRBV19	TGTGCCAGTAGCCCGGGACTAGCGGGGGGATTCCAAGAGACCCAGTACTTC	CASSPGLAGGFQETQYF
-	TRBD2	TRBJ2-7	TRBV4-2	TGTGCCAGCAGCCCGCTCCTTAGCGGGGGGCGGGAGCAGTACTTC	CASSPLLSGGREQYF
-	-	TRBJ1-1	TRBV10-3	TGTGCCACCCACCCGGGAGGCACTGAAGCTTTCTTT	CATHPGGTEAFF
-	TRBD1	TRBJ1-2	TRBV5-8	TGTGCCAGCAGCTTCGGGACAGATTTTTACTATGGCTACACCTTC	CASSFGTDFYYGYTF
-	-	TRBJ1-2	TRBV2	TGTGCCAGCAGAGACAGCGATTTCAAGAAGAGCTATGGCTACACCTTC	CASRDSDFKKSYGYTF
-	TRBD1	TRBJ2-7	TRBV29-1	TGCAGCGCCCGAAAGGGGGCGACAGTCGGGGACGAGCAGTACTTC	CSARKGATVGDEQYF
-	-	TRBJ1-5	TRBV5-6	TGTGCCAGCAGCTTCGCAGGGCAGGGATTGGAGCCCCAGCATTTT	CASSFAGQGLEPQHF
-	-	TRBJ2-5	TRBV5-1	TGCGCCAGCAGCAAACAGGACTTTCAAGAGACCCAGTACTTC	CASSKQDFQETQYF
-	-	TRBJ2-3	TRBV7-2	TGTGCCAGCAGCTTAGTGGGGATCAAGCCAGGGGATACGCAGTATTTT	CASSLVGIKPGDTQYF
once	-	TRBJ1-4	TRBV25-1	TGTGCCAGCAGTGGTGTATTGAGAGAAAAACTGTTTTTT	CASSGVLREKLFF
-	-	TRBJ1-2	TRBV9	TGTGCCAGCAGCGTAGAAGGAGGGGGAGGCTATGGCTACACCTTC	CASSVEGGGGYGYTF
-	TRBD1	TRBJ1-2	TRBV19	TGTGCCAGTAGTACCCAGGGGGGGGGCTATGGCTACACCTTC	CASSTQGGGYGYTF
-	-	TRBJ2-1	TRBV5-1	TGCGCCAGCAGATTGCTAGGGACGAACTCCTACAATGAGCAGTTCTTC	CASRLLGTNSYNEQFF
-	-	TRBJ2-7	TRBV2	TGTGCCAGTCTCAGGGTCCAAGACTATTCCGAGCAGTACTTC	CASLRVQDYSEQYF
-	-	TRBJ2-2	TRBV14	TGTGCCAGCAGCCCGCTAGCGTGGTACACCGGGGAGCTGTTTTTT	CASSPLAWYTGELFF
-	TRBD1	TRBJ2-1	TRBV6-6	TGTGCCAGCAGACCACAGGGGGCAAAAATCAATGAGCAGTTCTTC	CASRPQGAKINEQFF
-	-	TRBJ2-3	TRBV6-6	TGTGCCAGCAGTTACGGGAGCACAGATACGCAGTATTTT	CASSYGSTDTQYF
-	-	TRBJ1-1	TRBV29-1	TGCAGCGTTCGGACATCCTCAGGGGACACTGAAGCTTTCTTT	CSVRTSSGDTEAFF
-	TRBD2	TRBJ2-2	TRBV10-3	TGTGCCATCACCGAGCTAGCGGGAGGGACCGGGGAGCTGTTTTTT	CAITELAGGTGELFF
-	-	TRBJ2-3	TRBV11-2	TGTGCCAGCAGCTTTACTAACACAGATACGCAGTATTTT	CASSFTNTDTQYF
once	-	TRBJ1-1	TRBV18	TGTGCCAGCTCACTCGACCGATTGAACACTGAAGCTTTCTTT	CASSLDRLNTEAFF
few	-	TRBJ1-3	TRBV15	TGTGCCACCAGCAGAGAGCGCGTGCGGCCTGGAAACACCATATATTTT	CATSRERVRPGNTIYF
-	TRBD1	TRBJ1-2	TRBV28	TGTGCCAGCAGTCTGACAGGGGTCTATGGCTACACCTTC	CASSLTGVYGYTF
-	-	TRBJ2-3	TRBV5-6	TGTGCCAGCAGCTTGGAGGGGAAGCGAACAGATACGCAGTATTTT	CASSLEGKRTDTQYF
-	-	TRBJ2-7	TRBV5-1	TGCGCCAGCAGCTTGCGGTTTACCTACGAGCAGTACTTC	CASSLRFTYEQYF
-	TRBD1	TRBJ1-4	TRBV19	TGTGCCAGTAGTCGGGGGGACAGGGGTCTGGCTAATGAAAAACTGTTTTTT	CASSRGDRGLANEKLFF
-	-	TRBJ2-7	TRBV19	TGTGCCAGTAGTATAGCCTCGGCGGAGGTGGGGAACGAGCAGTACTTC	CASSIASAEVGNEQYF
-	TRBD1	TRBJ1-1	TRBV14	TGTGCCAGCAGCCCATATCGGGACAGGGAGTCGACTGAAGCTTTCTTT	CASSPYRDRESTEAFF
-	-	TRBJ2-2	TRBV4-1	TGCGCCAGCAGCAAATTCCGGGACACCCCGAACACCGGGGAGCTGTTTTTT	CASSKFRDTPNTGELFF
-	-	TRBJ2-5	TRBV28	TGTGCCAGCAGTACTTTGGGGGAGACCCAGTACTTC	CASSTLGETQYF
-	-	TRBJ1-2	TRBV7-8	TGTGCCAGCAGCCCCGACACTAACTATGGCTACACCTTC	CASSPDTNYGYTF
-	-	TRBJ1-4	TRBV6-1	TGTGCCAGCAGTGATTCCGGGGCGAGTAGTGAAAAACTGTTTTTT	CASSDSGASSEKLFF
-	-	TRBJ1-4	TRBV5-5	TGTGCCAGCAGCTTGGCCATCGGGACCGTAGGTGAAAAACTGTTTTTT	CASSLAIGTVGEKLFF
once	TRBD2	TRBJ2-2	TRBV5-1	TGCGCCAGCAGCTTGCGGACTAGCGGGAGAAGAGATACCGGGGAGCTGTTTTTT	CASSLRTSGRRDTGELFF
-	-	TRBJ1-1	TRBV5-1	TGCGCCAGCACCTTGGGGGGGTTGAACACTGAAGCTTTCTTT	CASTLGGLNTEAFF
-	-	TRBJ2-5	TRBV7-8	TGTGCCAGCAGCTTAGTAGGGACCTTAGAGAAAGAGACCCAGTACTTC	CASSLVGTLEKETQYF
-	TRBD1	TRBJ1-2	TRBV13	TGTGCCAGCAGCTCCTCGGGACAGTACTTCTATGGCTACACCTTC	CASSSSGQYFYGYTF
-	-	TRBJ2-7	TRBV14	TGTGCCAGCAGCCCCGTCCAGGGATTTCACTACGAGCAGTACTTC	CASSPVQGFHYEQYF
-	-	TRBJ2-7	TRBV28	TGTGCCAGCACTAAAGGGGGGGGCACAGTCTACGAGCAGTACTTC	CASTKGGGTVYEQYF
-	-	TRBJ2-7	TRBV5-4	TGTGCCTGTCGAATCGGGCCCGAAAAGCCCTACGAGCAGTACTTC	CACRIGPEKPYEQYF
few	TRBD1	TRBJ1-4	TRBV5-6	TGTGCCAGCAGCTATGGGACAGGGGGTGGTGAAAAACTGTTTTTT	CASSYGTGGGEKLFF
-	TRBD1	TRBJ1-1	TRBV7-6	TGTGCCAGCAGCCGCGGGACAGGGGGCGGAGGAACTGAAGCTTTCTTT	CASSRGTGGGGTEAFF
-	-	TRBJ2-3	TRBV5-4	TGTGCCAGCAGAACTACAGGGTCTCCCACAGATACGCAGTATTTT	CASRTTGSPTDTQYF
-	-	TRBJ2-7	TRBV5-1	TGCGCCAGCAGCTTCTACGGGACGCCATACGAGCAGTACTTC	CASSFYGTPYEQYF
-	-	TRBJ1-1	TRBV27	TGTGCCAGCAGTCCCACTACAGGGTGGGACACTGAAGCTTTCTTT	CASSPTTGWDTEAFF
-	-	TRBJ1-1	TRBV6-1	TGTGCCAGCAGTGCACCAGGGACTAGATTTAACACTGAAGCTTTCTTT	CASSAPGTRFNTEAFF